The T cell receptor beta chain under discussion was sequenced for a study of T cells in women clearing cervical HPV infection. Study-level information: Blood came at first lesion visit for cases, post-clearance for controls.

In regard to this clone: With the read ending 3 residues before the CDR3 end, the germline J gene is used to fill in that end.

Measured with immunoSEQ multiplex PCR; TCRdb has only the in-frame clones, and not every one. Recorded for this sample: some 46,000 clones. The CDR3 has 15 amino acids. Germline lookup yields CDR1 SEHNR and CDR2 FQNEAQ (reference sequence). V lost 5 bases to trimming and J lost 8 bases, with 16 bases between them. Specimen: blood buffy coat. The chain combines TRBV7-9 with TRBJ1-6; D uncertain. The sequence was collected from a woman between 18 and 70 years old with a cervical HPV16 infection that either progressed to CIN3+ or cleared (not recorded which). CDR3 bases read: TGTGCCAGCAGCCCAATAGACACCCCTGATTCACCC. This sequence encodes CASSPIDTPDSP. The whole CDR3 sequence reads CASSPIDTPDSPLHF.